The sequence of this T cell receptor (beta chain) was determined in a study of vaccination and CD4 T cells after COVID-19. Study-level information: Two of the convalescents were Hispanic, and convalescents were six males and four females. Cultures acting as controls obtained a CEFX pool, an HIV-1 Nef pool, or no peptide. The study, taken as a whole, reports: A median of about 90% of reactive clones, in convalescent patients, became evident only post-vaccination.

The Oncomine TCR Beta short-read assay sequenced DNA from cultured CD4+ T cells. TCRdb itself ran the PCR reads through MiXCR, one entry per CDR3 protein. The sample records around 20,000 distinct CDR3 sequences, under 30% being singletons. CDR1 LGHNA and CDR2 YNFKEQ come from the germline V gene. The CDR3 length is 15 residues. V dropped 2 bases and J dropped 11; count of bases not matched to a gene: 12. Regarding treatment: roughly ten-day PBMC culture with coronavirus spike peptide pools or control peptides (ViraFEST assay). Regarding this clonotype: Its cognate antigen is unknown.

This clonotype originated in a human donor with COVID-19. Material: cultured CD4+ T cells from blood. This chain links TRBV4-2 with TRBJ1-2; 9 bases match TRBD1. Written as DNA, the CDR3 is TGTGCCAGCAGCCAACCGGACAGGGGAACGGTGGGATACACCTTC. This encodes CASSQPDRGTVGYTF.